A selection of T cell receptor beta chains follows, all from one sample in a study of patients and donors after allogeneic stem cell transplantation. TCRdb itself ran the RT-PCR reads through MiXCR, one entry per CDR3 protein. The data contain fewer than 200,000 distinct CDR3 sequences, 25% to 35% of them singletons. The material sequenced was blood, either unsorted or a sorted T cell fraction (not recorded which). The receptor source for this set is a human donor who was either an allogeneic HSCT recipient or a stem cell or donor lymphocyte infusion donor (not recorded which). It is not recorded whose cells these are; they may come from a transplant donor. Both conserved end residues are part of each CDR3. Each record gives: CDR3 protein, CDR3 DNA, clone size, D gene, J gene, V gene. A D gene is named only where the DNA matches it firmly. Clone size is stated in some rows and not others, as once, few, many or a class when expanded.

CASSLGFVNGYTF	TGCGCCAGCAGCCTCGGATTCGTGAATGGCTACACCTTC	many	-	TRBJ1-2	TRBV5-1
CASRFNEKLFF	TGTGCCAGCCGTTTCAACGAAAAACTGTTTTTT	few	-	TRBJ1-4	TRBV6-5
CASSFENEQYF	TGCGCCAGCAGCTTTGAAAACGAGCAGTACTTC	-	-	TRBJ2-7	TRBV5-1
CASSLSRLRFF	TGTGCCAGCAGTTTAAGCCGACTTCGGTTCTTC	-	-	TRBJ2-1	TRBV12-3/TRBV12-4
CASSPGQGGLYGYTF	TGCGCCAGCAGTCCGGGACAGGGTGGCCTCTATGGCTACACCTTC	-	TRBD1	TRBJ1-2	TRBV5-1
CASSKDGRNEKLFF	TGCGCCAGCAGCAAGGACGGCCGAAATGAAAAACTGTTTTTT	-	-	TRBJ1-4	TRBV5-1
CSARGLAGYTDTQYF	TGCAGTGCTAGGGGACTAGCGGGGTACACAGATACGCAGTATTTT	many	TRBD2	TRBJ2-3	TRBV20-1
CASRRDWGYGYTF	TGTGCCAGCAGACGGGACTGGGGCTATGGCTACACCTTC	many	-	TRBJ1-2	TRBV12-3/TRBV12-4
CASIGGYNEQFF	TGTGCCAGCATTGGAGGATACAATGAGCAGTTCTTC	-	-	TRBJ2-1	TRBV2
CSASHGGGYTF	TGCAGTGCTTCCCACGGGGGTGGCTACACCTTC	-	-	TRBJ1-2	TRBV20-1
CASSLGLADNYEQYF	TGTGCCAGCAGTTTAGGGCTAGCAGATAACTACGAGCAGTACTTC	-	-	TRBJ2-7	TRBV12-3/TRBV12-4
CASSRLAGGGETQYF	TGTGCCAGCTCGCGACTAGCGGGAGGGGGAGAGACCCAGTACTTC	-	TRBD2	TRBJ2-5	TRBV18
CASRTATEAFF	TGTGCCAGCAGGACAGCCACTGAAGCTTTCTTT	many	-	TRBJ1-1	TRBV12-3/TRBV12-4
CASSYSPTGWNYGYTF	TGTGCCAGCAGTTACTCCCCGACAGGGTGGAACTATGGCTACACCTTC	-	TRBD1	TRBJ1-2	TRBV6-5
CASSSYLTEEQYF	TGCGCCAGCAGCTCGTACCTGACAGAGGAGCAGTACTTC	-	-	TRBJ2-7	TRBV5-1
CASSLGFNEETQHF	TGTGCCAGCAGCTTAGGTTTCAATGAAGAGACCCAGCACTTC	-	-	TRBJ2-5	TRBV7-2
CASSQAVSYEQYF	TGTGCCAGCAGCCAAGCCGTGTCCTACGAGCAGTACTTC	-	-	TRBJ2-7	TRBV4-2
CASSPGTPDSPLHF	TGCGCCAGCAGCCCCGGGACACCGGATTCACCCCTCCACTTT	-	-	TRBJ1-6	TRBV5-1
CASSYQVSPLHF	TGTGCCAGCAGTTACCAAGTTTCACCCCTCCACTTT	-	-	TRBJ1-6	TRBV6-2/TRBV6-3
CATSKGERDTEAFF	TGTGCCACCAGCAAAGGGGAGCGGGACACTGAAGCTTTCTTT	-	-	TRBJ1-1	TRBV15
CGAPPGPNTDTQYF	TGCGGTGCTCCACCGGGACCAAACACAGATACGCAGTATTTT	-	-	TRBJ2-3	TRBV20-1
CASSGERGPVNYGYTF	TGTGCCAGCAGCGGGGAAAGGGGGCCGGTTAACTATGGCTACACCTTC	few	TRBD1	TRBJ1-2	TRBV2
CASSLGGDSGNTIYF	TGTGCCAGCAGCTTGGGAGGGGACTCTGGAAACACCATATATTTT	-	-	TRBJ1-3	TRBV7-9
CSVEGGRTQYF	TGCAGCGTTGAAGGGGGTCGGACCCAGTACTTC	few	-	TRBJ2-5	TRBV29-1
CASSYSGVAAYEQYF	TGTGCCAGCAGTTATTCGGGGGTAGCGGCCTACGAGCAGTACTTC	few	-	TRBJ2-7	TRBV6-5
CASSYSKGGAYEQYF	TGTGCCAGCAGTTACTCGAAGGGGGGGGCCTACGAGCAGTACTTC	-	-	TRBJ2-7	TRBV6-5
CASSWRANTGELFF	TGTGCCAGCAGTTGGCGGGCGAACACCGGGGAGCTGTTTTTT	-	-	TRBJ2-2	TRBV12-3/TRBV12-4
CASSQGRVDTEAFF	TGCGCCAGCAGCCAAGGGCGGGTGGACACTGAAGCTTTCTTT	few	-	TRBJ1-1	TRBV4-1
CASSRIEASYEQYF	TGTGCCAGCAGCCGTATTGAGGCCTCCTACGAGCAGTACTTC	-	-	TRBJ2-7	TRBV3-1